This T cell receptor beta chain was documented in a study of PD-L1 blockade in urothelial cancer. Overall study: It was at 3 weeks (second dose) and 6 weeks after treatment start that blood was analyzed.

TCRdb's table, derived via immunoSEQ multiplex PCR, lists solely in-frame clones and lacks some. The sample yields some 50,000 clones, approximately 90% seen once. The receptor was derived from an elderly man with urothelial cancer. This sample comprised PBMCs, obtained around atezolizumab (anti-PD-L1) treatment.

CDR3 coding DNA: TGTGCCAGCAGCTTGGATCTCGGGACTAGCGGGACGAAGGAGACCCAGTACTTC. Translated: CASSLDLGTSGTKETQYF. The chain is built from TRBV5-6 and TRBJ2-5; 13 positions agree with TRBD2. CDR1 and CDR2 (germline): SGHDT, YYEEEE. After removal of 0 bases from V and 5 bases from J, the junction contained 10 bases not matched to a gene. This CDR3 comprises 18 residues.